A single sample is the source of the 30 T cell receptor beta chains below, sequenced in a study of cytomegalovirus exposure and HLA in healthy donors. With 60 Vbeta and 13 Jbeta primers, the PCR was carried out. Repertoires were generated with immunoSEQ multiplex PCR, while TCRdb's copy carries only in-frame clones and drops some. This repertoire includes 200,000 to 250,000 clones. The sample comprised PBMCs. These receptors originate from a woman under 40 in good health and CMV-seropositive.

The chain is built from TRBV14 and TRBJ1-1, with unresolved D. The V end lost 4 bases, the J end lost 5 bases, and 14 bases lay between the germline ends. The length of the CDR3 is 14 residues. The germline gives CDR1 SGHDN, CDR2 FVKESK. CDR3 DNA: TGTGCCAGCAGCCCAAGCCTGGCGGGGACTGAAGCTTTCTTT. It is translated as CASSPSLAGTEAFF.

CDR3 region: CASSDPLNEQFF. The CDR3 coding sequence is TGTGCCAGCAGTGACCCCCTGAATGAGCAGTTCTTC. This chain links TRBV2 with TRBJ2-1; no clear D gene. CDR3 length: 12 amino acids. CDR1 and CDR2 from the germline V gene are SNHLY and FYNNEI. Between the trimmed V and J ends, which lost 3 bases and 7 bases, there was a span of 7 bases.

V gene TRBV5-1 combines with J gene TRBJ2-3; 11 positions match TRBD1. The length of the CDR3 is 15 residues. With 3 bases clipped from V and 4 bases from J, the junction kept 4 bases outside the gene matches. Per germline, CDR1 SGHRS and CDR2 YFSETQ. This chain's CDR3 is CASSYLGQGADTQYF. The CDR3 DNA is TGCGCCAGCAGCTACCTGGGACAGGGGGCAGATACGCAGTATTTT.

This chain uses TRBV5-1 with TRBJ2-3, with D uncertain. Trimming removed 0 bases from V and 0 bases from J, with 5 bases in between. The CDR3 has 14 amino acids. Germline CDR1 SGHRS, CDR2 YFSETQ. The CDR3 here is CASSLGLSTDTQYF. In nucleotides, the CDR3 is TGCGCCAGCAGCTTGGGACTGAGCACAGATACGCAGTATTTT.

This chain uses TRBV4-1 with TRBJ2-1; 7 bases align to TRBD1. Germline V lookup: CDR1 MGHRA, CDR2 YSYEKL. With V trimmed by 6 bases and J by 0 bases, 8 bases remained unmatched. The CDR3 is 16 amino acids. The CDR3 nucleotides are TGCGCCAGCAGGTACAATCGGGACAGCTCCTACAATGAGCAGTTCTTC. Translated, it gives CASRYNRDSSYNEQFF.

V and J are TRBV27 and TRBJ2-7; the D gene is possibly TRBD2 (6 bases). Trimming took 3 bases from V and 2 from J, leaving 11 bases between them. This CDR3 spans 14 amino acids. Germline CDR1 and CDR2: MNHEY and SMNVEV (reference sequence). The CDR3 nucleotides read TGTGCCAGCAGTTTCCAGCGGGCCGCCTACGAGCAGTACTTC. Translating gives CASSFQRAAYEQYF.

CDR3 residues: CAISGGRTSGTDTQYF. DNA of the CDR3: TGTGCCATCAGTGGGGGCCGGACTAGCGGCACAGATACGCAGTATTTT. The chain links TRBV10-3 to TRBJ2-3; 9 bases are a match to TRBD2. This CDR3 region has 16 residues. Trimming removed 4 bases from V and 1 base from J; junction bases left unmatched: 6. The germline CDR1 and CDR2 sequences are ENHRY and SYGVKD.

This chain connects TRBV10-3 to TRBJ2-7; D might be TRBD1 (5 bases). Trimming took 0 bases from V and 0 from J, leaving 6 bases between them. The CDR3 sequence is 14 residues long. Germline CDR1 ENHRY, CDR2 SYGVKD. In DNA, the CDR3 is TGTGCCATCAGTGAGTCGACAGACTCCTACGAGCAGTACTTC. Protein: CAISESTDSYEQYF.

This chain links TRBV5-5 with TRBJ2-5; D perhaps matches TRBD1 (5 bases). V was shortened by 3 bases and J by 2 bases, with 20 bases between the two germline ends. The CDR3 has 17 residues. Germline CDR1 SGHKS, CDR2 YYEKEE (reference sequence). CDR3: CASSSPSYRSPQETQYF. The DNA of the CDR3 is TGTGCCAGCAGCTCCCCTTCTTACAGGAGTCCTCAAGAGACCCAGTACTTC.

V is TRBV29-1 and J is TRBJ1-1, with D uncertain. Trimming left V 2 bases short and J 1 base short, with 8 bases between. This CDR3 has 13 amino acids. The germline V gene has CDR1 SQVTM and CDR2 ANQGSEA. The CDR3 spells CSVERHPNTEAFF. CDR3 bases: TGCAGCGTTGAAAGACACCCGAACACTGAAGCTTTCTTT.

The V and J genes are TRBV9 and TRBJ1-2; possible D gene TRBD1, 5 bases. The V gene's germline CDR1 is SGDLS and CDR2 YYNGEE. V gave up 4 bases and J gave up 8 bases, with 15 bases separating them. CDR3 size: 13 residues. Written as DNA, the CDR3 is TGTGCCAGCAGCCCCCAGGGAGGGGCGGGCTACACCTTC. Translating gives CASSPQGGAGYTF.

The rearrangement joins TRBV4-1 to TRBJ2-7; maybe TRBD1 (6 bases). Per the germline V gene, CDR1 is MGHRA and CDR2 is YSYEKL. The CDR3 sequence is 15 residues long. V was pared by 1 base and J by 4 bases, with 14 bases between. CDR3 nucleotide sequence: TGCGCCAGCAGCCAAGTAGGGACACTAATTTACGAGCAGTACTTC. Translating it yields CASSQVGTLIYEQYF.

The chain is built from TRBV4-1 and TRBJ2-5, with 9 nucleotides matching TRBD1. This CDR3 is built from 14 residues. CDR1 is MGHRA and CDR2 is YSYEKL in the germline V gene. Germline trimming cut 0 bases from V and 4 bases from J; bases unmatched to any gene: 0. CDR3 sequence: CASSQETGGETQYF. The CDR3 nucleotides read TGCGCCAGCAGCCAAGAGACAGGGGGAGAGACCCAGTACTTC.

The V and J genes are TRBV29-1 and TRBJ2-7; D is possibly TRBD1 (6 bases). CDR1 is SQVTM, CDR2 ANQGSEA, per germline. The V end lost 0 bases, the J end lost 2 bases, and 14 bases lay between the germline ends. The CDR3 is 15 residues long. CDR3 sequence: CSVEDLKGETYEQYF. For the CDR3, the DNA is TGCAGCGTTGAAGATCTGAAGGGGGAGACCTACGAGCAGTACTTC.

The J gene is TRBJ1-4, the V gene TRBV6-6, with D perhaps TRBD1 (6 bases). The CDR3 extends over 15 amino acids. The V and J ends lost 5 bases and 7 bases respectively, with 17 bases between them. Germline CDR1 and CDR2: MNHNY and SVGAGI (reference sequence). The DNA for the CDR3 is TGTGCCAGCAGTCACGGCGGGGGGGCAGGTGAAAAACTGTTTTTT. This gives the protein CASSHGGGAGEKLFF.

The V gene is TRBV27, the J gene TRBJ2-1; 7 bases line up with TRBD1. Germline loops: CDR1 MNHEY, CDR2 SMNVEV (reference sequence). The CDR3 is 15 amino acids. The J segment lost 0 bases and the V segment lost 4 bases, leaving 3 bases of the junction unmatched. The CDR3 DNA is TGTGCCAGCAGTTGGGACAGCTTCTCCTACAATGAGCAGTTCTTC. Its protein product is CASSWDSFSYNEQFF.

CDR3: CASSSPLAGRTDTQYF. In DNA form, the CDR3 reads TGCGCCAGCAGCTCCCCTCTGGCGGGGCGCACAGATACGCAGTATTTT. This chain joins TRBV5-1 and TRBJ2-3, with D tentatively TRBD2 (6 bases). Trimming pared 3 bases from V and 1 base from J, leaving 15 bases between. The CDR3 has 16 amino acids. Germline-derived CDR1 and CDR2 are SGHRS and YFSETQ.

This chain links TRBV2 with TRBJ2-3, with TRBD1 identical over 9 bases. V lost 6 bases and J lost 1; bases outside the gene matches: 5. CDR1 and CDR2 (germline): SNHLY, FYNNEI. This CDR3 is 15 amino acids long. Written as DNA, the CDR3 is TGTGCCAGCAGGGACAGGGGAGCGGGCACAGATACGCAGTATTTT. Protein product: CASRDRGAGTDTQYF.

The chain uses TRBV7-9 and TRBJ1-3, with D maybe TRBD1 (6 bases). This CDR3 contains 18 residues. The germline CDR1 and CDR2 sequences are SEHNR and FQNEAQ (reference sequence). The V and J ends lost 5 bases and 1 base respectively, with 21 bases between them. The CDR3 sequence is CASSNILIKQGSGNTIYF. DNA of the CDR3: TGTGCCAGCAGCAATATCCTTATTAAACAGGGATCTGGAAACACCATATATTTT. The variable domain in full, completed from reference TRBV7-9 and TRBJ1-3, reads DTGVSQNPRHKITKRGQNVTFRCDPISEHNRLYWYRQTLGQGPEFLTYFQNEAQLEKSRLLSDRFSAERPKGSFSTLEIQRTEQGDSAMYLCASSNILIKQGSGNTIYFGEGSWLTVV.

The CDR3 sequence is CASSAGGRETQYF. CDR3 nucleotides: TGTGCCAGCAGTGCCGGGGGGAGAGAGACCCAGTACTTC. The rearrangement uses TRBV25-1 and TRBJ2-5, with TRBD2 matching 7 bases. V shed 4 bases and J 4 bases; nucleotides not matched to a gene: 3. The germline gives CDR1 MGHDK, CDR2 SYGVNS. The CDR3 length is 13 residues. The variable domain in full, with the rest retrieved from reference TRBV25-1 and TRBJ2-5, is EADIYQTPRYLVIGTGKKITLECSQTMGHDKMYWYQQDPGMELHLIHYSYGVNSTEKGDLSSESTVSRIRTEHFPLTLESARPSHTSQYLCASSAGGRETQYFGPGTRLLVL.

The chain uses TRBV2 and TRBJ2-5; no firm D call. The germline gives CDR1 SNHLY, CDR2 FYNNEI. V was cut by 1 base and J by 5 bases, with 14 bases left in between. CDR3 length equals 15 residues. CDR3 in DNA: TGTGCCAGCAGTGAAGTGAATAGCTGGTTGGAGACCCAGTACTTC. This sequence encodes CASSEVNSWLETQYF.

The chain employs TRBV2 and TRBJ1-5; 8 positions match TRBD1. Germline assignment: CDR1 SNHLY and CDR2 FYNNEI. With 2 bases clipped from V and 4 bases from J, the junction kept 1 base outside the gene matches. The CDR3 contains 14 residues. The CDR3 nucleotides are TGTGCCAGCAGTGAACAGGGGGCGAATCAGCCCCAGCATTTT. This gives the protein CASSEQGANQPQHF.

The CDR3 reads CATMGRGAYNEQFF. CDR3 bases: TGTGCCACCATGGGGCGGGGGGCCTACAATGAGCAGTTCTTC. The rearrangement joins TRBV15 to TRBJ2-1; 8 bases line up with TRBD2. Germline-derived CDR1 and CDR2 are LNHNV and YYDKDF (reference sequence). The CDR3 consists of 14 residues. V gave up 7 bases and J gave up 2 bases; unmatched junction bases: 4.

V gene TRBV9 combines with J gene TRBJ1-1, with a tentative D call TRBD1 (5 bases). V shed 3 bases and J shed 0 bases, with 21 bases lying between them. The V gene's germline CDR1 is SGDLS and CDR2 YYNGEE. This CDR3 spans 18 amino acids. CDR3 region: CASSGPVEGGEVNTEAFF. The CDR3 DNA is TGTGCCAGCAGCGGCCCCGTCGAGGGAGGGGAGGTGAACACTGAAGCTTTCTTT.

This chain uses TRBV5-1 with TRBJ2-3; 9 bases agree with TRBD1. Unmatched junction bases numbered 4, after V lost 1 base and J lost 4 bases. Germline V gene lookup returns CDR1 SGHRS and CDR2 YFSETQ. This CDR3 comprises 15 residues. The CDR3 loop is CASSLPRDRADTQYF. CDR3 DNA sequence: TGCGCCAGCAGCTTGCCCCGGGACAGGGCAGATACGCAGTATTTT.

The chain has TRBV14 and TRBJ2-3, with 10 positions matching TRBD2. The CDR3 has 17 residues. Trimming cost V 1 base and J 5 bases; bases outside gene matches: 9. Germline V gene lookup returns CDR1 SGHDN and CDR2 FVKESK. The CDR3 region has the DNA TGTGCCAGCAGCCAAGGGATTCTAGCGGGAGTTATAGATACGCAGTATTTT. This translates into CASSQGILAGVIDTQYF.

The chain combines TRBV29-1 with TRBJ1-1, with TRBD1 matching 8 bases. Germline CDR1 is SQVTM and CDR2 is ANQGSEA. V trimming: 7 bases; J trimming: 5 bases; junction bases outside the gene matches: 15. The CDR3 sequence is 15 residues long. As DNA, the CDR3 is TGCAGCGCCAGACCAACGCAGGGGGCCTGGACTGAAGCTTTCTTT. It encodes CSARPTQGAWTEAFF.

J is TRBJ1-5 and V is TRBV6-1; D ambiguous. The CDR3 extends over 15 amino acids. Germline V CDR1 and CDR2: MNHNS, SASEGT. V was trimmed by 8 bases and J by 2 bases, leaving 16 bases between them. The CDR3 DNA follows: TGTGCCAGCGACCCCCGGCTCGGGGGCAATCAGCCCCAGCATTTT. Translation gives CASDPRLGGNQPQHF.

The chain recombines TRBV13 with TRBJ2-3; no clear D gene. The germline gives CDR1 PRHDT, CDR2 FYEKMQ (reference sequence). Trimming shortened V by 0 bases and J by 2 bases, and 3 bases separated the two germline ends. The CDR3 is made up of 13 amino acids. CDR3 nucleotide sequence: TGTGCCAGCAGCTTAGGACACACAGATACGCAGTATTTT. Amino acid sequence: CASSLGHTDTQYF.

CDR3 in amino acids: CASSPGSGGYEQYF. CDR3 bases: TGTGCCAGCAGCCCTGGGTCAGGGGGCTACGAGCAGTACTTC. This chain connects TRBV5-6 to TRBJ2-5; TRBD1 agrees at 7 bases. TRBJ2-7 matches the DNA end more closely, so the J call is doubtful. The CDR3 is 14 amino acids. CDR1 is SGHDT, CDR2 YYEEEE, per germline.